This T cell receptor beta chain derives from a study of blood T cell repertoires in COVID-19. Study-level information: Whether acute or convalescent, the COVID-19 samples came from the United States, Italy and Spain.

This clone was counted a single time. As handled by the study authors: Amplification of reference gene primers provided the estimated nucleated cell counts. The assay was immunoSEQ multiplex PCR, and TCRdb's table has in-frame clones only and misses some. The DNA gave D and trimming, while V, J and clone size come from that table. The sample includes about 70,000 clones, approximately 80% of them seen just once. The CDR3 sequence is 15 residues long. With 6 bases removed from V and 1 base from J, the gap between germline ends came to 16 bases. This TCR was recovered from a woman between 65 and 79 years old with acute or convalescent COVID-19. This chain joins TRBV23-1 and TRBJ2-7; D not certain. TRBV23-1 is identified as an open reading frame with a role that is uncertain. The sequenced sample was peripheral blood. In DNA form, the CDR3 reads TGCGCCAGCAGCCCCCGTAGGAGCTCTTCCTACGAGCAGTACTTC. Protein sequence: CASSPRRSSSYEQYF.